The sequence of this T cell receptor beta chain was determined in a study of blood T cells in healthy people across ages. The CDR3 is 17 amino acids. V was trimmed by 4 bases and J by 0 bases, leaving 16 bases between them. Germline V gene data show CDR1 as SEHNR and CDR2 as FQNEAQ (reference sequence). For the second PCR, which ran for roughly 6 to 11 cycles, a sample-barcoded 5' primer and a J-beta primer mix were used. Using its own MiXCR run on the 5' RACE reads, TCRdb lists one record per CDR3 protein. This table has hundreds of thousands of distinct CDR3 sequences, around half appearing once. The TCR comes from a woman aged 60-75 years in good health. Sequencing was performed on blood. The rearrangement joins TRBV7-9 to TRBJ1-5, with a weak D call TRBD1 (5 bases). CDR3 sequence (DNA): TGTGCCAGCAGCTCGGGCGGGGGGATTCTTAGCAATCAGCCCCAGCATTTT. Its translation is CASSSGGGILSNQPQHF.